A selection of T cell receptor beta chains follows, all from one sample in a study of blood T cells in healthy people across ages. One entry per CDR3 protein results from TCRdb running MiXCR on the 5' RACE reads. The sample lists some 1.6 million distinct CDR3 sequences; almost 35% were seen once. The specimen sequenced was blood. The origin of the receptors is a young woman in good health. Both conserved end residues are part of each CDR3. D genes are given only for firm matches. Part of the rows lack a size; the others show once, few, many or a class for expanded clones.

>.|TRBJ1-4|.|TRBV12-3/TRBV12-4
TGTGCCAGCAGTTTGAAGACAGGCTGGAATTCTAATGAAAAACTGTTTTTT
CASSLKTGWNSNEKLFF
>.|TRBJ2-1|few|TRBV9
TGTGCCAGCAGCGTAGACGGGACGTACAATGAGCAGTTCTTC
CASSVDGTYNEQFF
>.|TRBJ1-2|.|TRBV13
TGTGCCAGCAGCCCCCGACAGATCTCTAACTATGGCTACACCTTC
CASSPRQISNYGYTF
>.|TRBJ1-1|.|TRBV20-1
TGCAGTGCGGGGATGACGGTGTCGGAAGCTTTCTTT
CSAGMTVSEAFF
>TRBD1|TRBJ2-1|.|TRBV6-1
TGTGCCACTCAGACAGGGGGCAGCGAGCTCTTCGGCAATGAGCAGATCTTC
CATQTGGSELFGNEQIF
>.|TRBJ2-7|few|TRBV15
TGTGCCACCAGCATTACAGCCTCCTACGAGCAGTACTTC
CATSITASYEQYF
>TRBD1|TRBJ1-4|few|TRBV20-1
TGCAGTGCGGACGGACAGGGCCCGAAAATTGATGGAAAACTGTTTTTT
CSADGQGPKIDGKLFF
>.|TRBJ2-5|.|TRBV27
TGTGCCAGCAGTTTATTGGCAGGGCTTTGGGAGACCCAGTACTTC
CASSLLAGLWETQYF
>TRBD2|TRBJ2-5|few|TRBV9
TGTGCCAGCACCACAGGGGACTTAGCTAGCGGGAGCCAAGAGACCCAGTACTTC
CASTTGDLASGSQETQYF
>TRBD2|TRBJ2-3|few|TRBV7-3
TGTGCCAGCGGACTGAGCGGGAAAAGCACAGATACGCAGTATTTT
CASGLSGKSTDTQYF
>.|TRBJ1-2|few|TRBV6-6
TGTGCCAGCAGTTCCCAACCTCCCGGGGGCTACACCTTC
CASSSQPPGGYTF
>.|TRBJ1-4|many|TRBV6-5
TGTGCCAGCAGTCGGGGAACTAATGAAAAACTGTTTTTT
CASSRGTNEKLFF
>TRBD1|TRBJ1-6|.|TRBV4-2
TGTGCCAGCAGCCAAGATACAGGGGGCGGTTCACCCCTCCACTTT
CASSQDTGGGSPLHF
>.|TRBJ1-1|once|TRBV5-1
TGCGCCAGCAGCGGGGAGGGCAAGAACACTGAAGCTTTCTTT
CASSGEGKNTEAFF
>TRBD2|TRBJ2-3|few|TRBV4-1
TGCGCCAGCAGCCAACCCGGGGGGGGGGCAGATACGCAGTATTTT
CASSQPGGGADTQYF
>.|TRBJ1-5|.|TRBV2
TGTGCCAGCAAGGTGGACGGCGGCAATCAGCCCCAGCATTTT
CASKVDGGNQPQHF
>.|TRBJ2-3|few|TRBV2
TGTGCCAGCAGTGAAAGTGTCGGTAGCATCCCTCGCACAGATACGCAGTATTTT
CASSESVGSIPRTDTQYF
>.|TRBJ2-4|.|TRBV7-6
TGTGCCAGCAGCTTATCCATGGGGGAAAAGCAGTACTTC
CASSLSMGEKQYF
>.|TRBJ1-1|few|TRBV3-1
TGTGCCAGCAGCCAAGCGGGGAGTAACACTGAAGCTTTCTTT
CASSQAGSNTEAFF
>.|TRBJ1-2|few|TRBV12-3/TRBV12-4
TGTGCCAGCAGTTTAAGACACAGGGTGAACTATGGCTACACCTTC
CASSLRHRVNYGYTF
>.|TRBJ2-7|.|TRBV11-2
TGTGCCAGCTTAAGTTCGGGGGCCAGTGGGGAGCAGTACTTC
CASLSSGASGEQYF
>.|TRBJ2-1|many|TRBV11-1
TGTGCCAGCAGCTTAGGGGGAGTATACAATGAGCAGTTCTTC
CASSLGGVYNEQFF
>.|TRBJ1-1|.|TRBV6-5
TGTGCCAGCAGACACAGGGACACTGAAGCTTTCTTT
CASRHRDTEAFF
>.|TRBJ2-3|.|TRBV3-1
TGTGCCAGCAGCAAAAGGGTTTCGGCAGATACGCAGTATTTT
CASSKRVSADTQYF
>TRBD1|TRBJ1-2|few|TRBV30
TGTGCCTGGAGCGACGGGGACAGCAACTATGGCTACACCTTC
CAWSDGDSNYGYTF
>.|TRBJ1-2|.|TRBV5-1
TGCGCCAGCAGAACGGGGAATAACTATGGCTACACCTTC
CASRTGNNYGYTF
>.|TRBJ2-1|many|TRBV29-1
TGCAGCGACGCCGGACAGCAGGTAGTCCATGAGCAGTTCTTC
CSDAGQQVVHEQFF
>.|TRBJ2-3|few|TRBV28
TGTGCCAGCAGTCGCCGGCCAAGCGGCGGAGATACGCAGTATTTT
CASSRRPSGGDTQYF
>.|TRBJ2-1|few|TRBV6-1
TGTGCCAGCAGTGAAGTGAAAGACAAACCCCTCCACAATGAGCAGTTTTTC
CASSEVKDKPLHNEQFF